This is a list of T cell receptor beta chains from one sample in a study of PD-L1 blockade in urothelial cancer. TCRdb keeps only in-frame clones here, not all; method: immunoSEQ multiplex PCR. The sample yields fewer than 60,000 clones, around four fifths seen once. The material was PBMCs, obtained around atezolizumab (anti-PD-L1) treatment. All receptors come from a man in his 70s with urothelial cancer. Both conserved end residues are part of each CDR3.

CASRPTTGDQHF	TRBV2	TRBJ1-5
CASSSGTGMSEAFF	TRBV19	TRBJ1-1
CASSPAGGTDTQYF	TRBV5-1	TRBJ2-3
CASSPSGSFSYEQYF	TRBV6-5	TRBJ2-7
CASRESGYEQYF	TRBV6-1	TRBJ2-7
CASSVGTLRFGATQYF	TRBV5-8	TRBJ2-5
CASSLEAGGEQYF	TRBV5-1	TRBJ2-7
CASSLGAGVSEQFF	TRBV7-2	TRBJ2-1
CASRPGQKNQPQHF	TRBV28	TRBJ1-5
CASSPYSGSSYEQYF	TRBV18	TRBJ2-7
CASSSDSSIYEQYF	TRBV6-5	TRBJ2-7
CASSRDSSYNEQFF	TRBV5-1	TRBJ2-1
CASSDPRGVSYGYTF	TRBV5-6	TRBJ1-2
CASSPTDRPRNYGYTF	TRBV4-2	TRBJ1-2
CASSFGQGVYGYTF	TRBV5-5	TRBJ1-2
CASSPSGTYEQYF	TRBV18	TRBJ2-7
CAWSPGAYEQYF	TRBV30	TRBJ2-7
CASSPRDRATRGYTF	TRBV19	TRBJ1-2
CASRSGRVADTQYF	TRBV19	TRBJ2-3
CASSPRTSGNEQFF	TRBV4-2	TRBJ2-1
CASSVSPGQGYEQYF	TRBV9	TRBJ2-7
CAISEGTGGTIYF	TRBV10-3	TRBJ1-3
CASNVAGARSGELFF	TRBV27	TRBJ2-2
CASSERTDIYGYTF	TRBV21-1	TRBJ1-2
CASSGRGLGNEQFF	TRBV28	TRBJ2-1
CASRGQGRYNEQFF	TRBV19	TRBJ2-1
CASSLWSGNTEAFF	TRBV27	TRBJ1-1
CATSPQGSSYNEQFF	TRBV15	TRBJ2-1
CSVVEGLVDGANVLTF	TRBV29-1	TRBJ2-6
CASSFQGTDEQFF	TRBV5-6	TRBJ2-1
CASTRERGNEQFF	TRBV6-5	TRBJ2-1
CASSVASTGELFF	TRBV9	TRBJ2-2
CASSYSSGLGTEAFF	TRBV6-6	TRBJ1-1